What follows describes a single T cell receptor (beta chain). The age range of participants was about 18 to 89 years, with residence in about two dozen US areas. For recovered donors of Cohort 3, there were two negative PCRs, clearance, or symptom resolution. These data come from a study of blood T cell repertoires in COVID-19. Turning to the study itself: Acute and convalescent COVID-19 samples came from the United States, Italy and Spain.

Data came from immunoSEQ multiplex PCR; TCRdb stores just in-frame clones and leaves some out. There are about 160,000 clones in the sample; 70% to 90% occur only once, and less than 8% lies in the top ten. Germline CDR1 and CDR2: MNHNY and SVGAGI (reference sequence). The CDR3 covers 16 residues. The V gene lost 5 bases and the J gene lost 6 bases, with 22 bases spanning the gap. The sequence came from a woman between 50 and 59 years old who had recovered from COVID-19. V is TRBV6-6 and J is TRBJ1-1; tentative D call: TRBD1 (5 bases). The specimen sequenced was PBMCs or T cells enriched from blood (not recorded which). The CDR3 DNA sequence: TGTGCCAGCAGTCCGGGGTTGGGGGGGTTTAGCCCTGAAGCTTTCTTT. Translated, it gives CASSPGLGGFSPEAFF.